A selection of T cell receptor beta chains follows, all from one sample in a study of Graves' ophthalmopathy and Graves' hyperthyroidism. TCRdb reprocessed the multiplex PCR reads via MiXCR and lists one record per CDR3 protein. Altogether around 400,000 distinct CDR3 sequences are present, about 21% being singletons, with the ten largest covering roughly 3%. Sequenced: peripheral blood. These receptors all stem from a woman aged 18-29 years with stable Graves' hyperthyroidism. The CDR3 runs from the conserved cysteine through the conserved F or W. The order of the fields is V gene, J gene, D gene, clone size, CDR3 protein, CDR3 DNA. A D gene is named only where the DNA matches it firmly. Part of the rows lack a size; the others show once, few, many or a class for expanded clones.

>TRBV28|TRBJ1-1|.|.
CASGERMNTEAFF
TGTGCCAGCGGTGAACGGATGAACACTGAAGCTTTCTTT
>TRBV5-6|TRBJ2-7|.|many
CASSLDATSYEQYF
TGTGCCAGCAGCTTGGATGCCACCTCCTACGAGCAGTACTTC
>TRBV20-1|TRBJ1-5|.|many
CSAREAGYSNQPQHF
TGCAGTGCTAGAGAGGCAGGGTATAGCAATCAGCCCCAGCATTTT
>TRBV6-5|TRBJ1-1|.|many
CASRFSGSNTEAFF
TGTGCCAGCAGGTTCTCAGGGTCGAACACTGAAGCTTTCTTT
>TRBV5-1|TRBJ2-7|.|.
CASSFPQGGTDEQYF
TGCGCCAGCAGCTTTCCCCAGGGGGGAACGGACGAGCAGTACTTC
>TRBV20-1|TRBJ1-5|.|many
CSARVYGGIYQPQHF
TGCAGTGCTAGAGTATACGGAGGGATTTATCAGCCCCAGCATTTT
>TRBV7-8|TRBJ2-2|TRBD2|.
CASSLGGTRGNTGELFF
TGTGCCAGCAGCTTAGGTGGGACTAGAGGCAACACCGGGGAGCTGTTTTTT
>TRBV5-6|TRBJ1-1|TRBD1|many
CASSLLWQGAWTEAFF
TGTGCCAGCAGCTTGCTTTGGCAGGGGGCCTGGACTGAAGCTTTCTTT
>TRBV27|TRBJ2-7|.|many
CASSDADSLYEQYF
TGTGCCAGCAGTGACGCAGACAGCCTCTACGAGCAGTACTTC
>TRBV6-5|TRBJ2-6|.|many
CASSSQAFSGANVLTF
TGTGCCAGCAGTTCCCAAGCTTTCTCTGGGGCCAACGTCCTGACTTTC
>TRBV12-3/TRBV12-4|TRBJ2-5|.|many
CASSLAQGRQTQYF
TGTGCCAGCAGTTTAGCCCAGGGGAGACAGACCCAGTACTTC
>TRBV6-5|TRBJ1-1|.|many
CASSYTTENTEAFF
TGTGCCAGCAGTTACACGACAGAGAACACTGAAGCTTTCTTT
>TRBV20-1|TRBJ2-3|.|.
CSAGPPNTDTQYF
TGCAGTGCTGGCCCGCCGAACACAGATACGCAGTATTTT
>TRBV20-1|TRBJ2-5|TRBD2|many
CSADDGLAGGRGETQYF
TGCAGTGCTGATGACGGACTAGCGGGAGGGCGGGGAGAGACCCAGTACTTC
>TRBV6-1|TRBJ2-7|.|many
CASSKTGTEAYEQYF
TGTGCCAGCAGTAAAACCGGGACGGAGGCCTACGAGCAGTACTTC
>TRBV30|TRBJ1-5|.|.
CAWSRGKQPQHF
TGTGCCTGGAGTAGGGGGAAGCAGCCCCAGCATTTT
>TRBV5-1|TRBJ1-2|.|many
CASSTAATNYGYTF
TGCGCCAGCAGCACCGCCGCGACTAACTATGGCTACACCTTC
>TRBV11-2|TRBJ1-2|TRBD1|few
CASSQNRGTGADGYTF
TGTGCCAGCAGCCAGAACCGCGGAACAGGGGCCGATGGCTACACCTTC
>TRBV11-2|TRBJ1-2|.|many
CASSPVKGRFGYTF
TGTGCCAGCAGCCCGGTGAAGGGACGTTTTGGCTACACCTTC